These 10 T cell receptor beta chains were all obtained from the same sample, sequenced in a study of control samples from healthy donors and cancer patients. TCRdb keeps only in-frame clones here, not all; method: immunoSEQ multiplex PCR. This table has about 130,000 clones, 90% appearing once. Source material: blood. Receptors originate from a man aged 18 to 29 in good health.

This sequence joins TRBV19 and TRBJ1-5; tentatively, D is TRBD1 (5 bases). Trimming took 8 bases from V and 11 from J, leaving 10 bases between them. Germline lookup yields CDR1 LNHDA and CDR2 SQIVND (reference sequence). This CDR3 spans 10 amino acids. The CDR3 nucleotides are TGTGCCAGTCGGGGGGGAGCCCAGCATTTT. Translation: CASRGGAQHF.

CDR3 coding DNA: TGTGCCAGCAGTGTATCGCGGACCTACGAGCAGTACTTC. This translates into CASSVSRTYEQYF. The chain combines TRBV2 with TRBJ2-7; D gene unclear. From germline, CDR1 is SNHLY and CDR2 FYNNEI. Trimming removed 4 bases from V and 2 bases from J, with 9 bases in between. The CDR3 is 13 amino acids.

This chain connects TRBV12-3 or TRBV12-4 to TRBJ2-1; D is undetermined. Between the trimmed V and J ends, which lost 5 bases and 4 bases, there was a span of 9 bases. The CDR3 totals 13 residues. The CDR3 DNA sequence: TGTGCCAGCAGTAGGGCCGGTTACAATGAGCAGTTCTTC. Its protein product is CASSRAGYNEQFF.

This clone has more than one count but fewer than ten. This sequence joins TRBV30 and TRBJ2-5; perhaps D is TRBD1 or TRBD2 (5 bases each). This CDR3 has 15 residues. Trimming took off 5 bases at V and 4 bases at J, with 20 bases between the two ends. The germline gives CDR1 GTSNPN, CDR2 SVGIG (reference sequence). The CDR3: CAWGGTGRVGETQYF. For the CDR3, the DNA is TGTGCCTGGGGGGGTACTGGGCGGGTCGGAGAGACCCAGTACTTC.

The V call is TRBV2, the J call TRBJ1-2; 10 nucleotides match TRBD1. CDR3 length equals 13 residues. Germline V gives CDR1 SNHLY, CDR2 FYNNEI. V shed 10 bases and J 4 bases; nucleotides not matched to a gene: 6. In DNA form, the CDR3 reads TGTGCCACCGGACAGGGGGGGGGCTATGGCTACACCTTC. Encoded protein: CATGQGGGYGYTF.

The V gene is TRBV19, the J gene TRBJ1-2; TRBD1 is a possible D gene (5 bases). This CDR3 contains 14 residues. Germline V gives CDR1 LNHDA, CDR2 SQIVND (reference sequence). The ends were cut back, 6 bases at V and 0 bases at J, with 11 bases in the middle. CDR3 sequence reads: CASRTGGTNYGYTF. CDR3 DNA: TGTGCCAGTAGAACCGGGGGGACTAACTATGGCTACACCTTC.

This chain links TRBV9 with TRBJ1-3; a weak D match, TRBD1 (5 bases). The germline V gene encodes CDR1 SGDLS and CDR2 YYNGEE. The CDR3 runs 16 residues. Trimming stripped 4 bases from V and 0 bases from J, with 14 bases between. CDR3 DNA sequence: TGTGCCAGCAGCCCAGAGGGGTCAAGCTCTGGAAACACCATATATTTT. This translates into CASSPEGSSSGNTIYF.

The V call is TRBV12-3 or TRBV12-4, the J call TRBJ2-4, with D perhaps TRBD1 (5 bases). V was cut by 6 bases and J by 8 bases, with 14 bases left in between. The CDR3 is made up of 13 amino acids. The CDR3 DNA is TGTGCCAGCAGCCAGGGCCCTCGGGACATTCAGTACTTC. Residues: CASSQGPRDIQYF.

V is TRBV11-2 and J is TRBJ1-1; tentatively, D is TRBD1 (6 bases). V gave up 3 bases and J gave up 4 bases, with 15 bases separating them. CDR1 is SGHAT and CDR2 is FQNNGV in the germline V gene. This CDR3 is built from 15 residues. The CDR3 is CASSFGEYRATEAFF. In DNA, the CDR3 is TGTGCCAGCAGCTTCGGAGAATACAGGGCCACTGAAGCTTTCTTT.

V and J are TRBV12-3 or TRBV12-4 and TRBJ1-1, with D perhaps matching TRBD1 (5 bases). The CDR3 loop spans 13 amino acids. Trimming pared 5 bases from V and 3 bases from J, leaving 10 bases between. Written as DNA, the CDR3 is TGTGCCAGCAGTGGACGGGGCCACACTGAAGCTTTCTTT. It codes for CASSGRGHTEAFF.